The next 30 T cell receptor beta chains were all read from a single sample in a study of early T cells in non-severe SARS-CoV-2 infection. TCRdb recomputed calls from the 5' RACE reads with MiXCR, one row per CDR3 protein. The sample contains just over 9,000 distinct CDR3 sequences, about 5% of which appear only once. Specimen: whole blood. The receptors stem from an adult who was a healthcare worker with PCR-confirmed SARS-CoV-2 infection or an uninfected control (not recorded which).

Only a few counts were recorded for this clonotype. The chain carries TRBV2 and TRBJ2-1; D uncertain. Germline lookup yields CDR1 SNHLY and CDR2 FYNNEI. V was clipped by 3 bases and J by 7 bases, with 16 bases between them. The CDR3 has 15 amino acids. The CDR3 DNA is TGTGCCAGCAGTGATCCGGGCTACTCTCGGAATGAGCAGTTCTTC. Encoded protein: CASSDPGYSRNEQFF.

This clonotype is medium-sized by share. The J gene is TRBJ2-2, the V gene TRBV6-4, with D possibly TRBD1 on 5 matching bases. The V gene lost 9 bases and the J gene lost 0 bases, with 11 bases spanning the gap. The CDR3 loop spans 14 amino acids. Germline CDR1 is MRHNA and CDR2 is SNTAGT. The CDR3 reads CASSRETNTGELFF. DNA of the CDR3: TGTGCCAGTTCCAGGGAAACGAACACCGGGGAGCTGTTTTTT.

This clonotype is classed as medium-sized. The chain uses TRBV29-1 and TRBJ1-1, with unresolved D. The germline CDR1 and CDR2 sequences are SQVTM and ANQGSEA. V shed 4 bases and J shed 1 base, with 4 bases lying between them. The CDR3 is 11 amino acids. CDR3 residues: CSVVRNTEAFF. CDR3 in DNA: TGCAGCGTTGTAAGGAACACTGAAGCTTTCTTT. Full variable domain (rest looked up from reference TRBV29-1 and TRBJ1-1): SAVISQKPSRDICQRGTSLTIQCQVDSQVTMMFWYRQQPGQSLTLIATANQGSEATYESGFVIDKFPISRPNLTFSTLTVSNMSPEDSSIYLCSVVRNTEAFFGQGTRLTVV.

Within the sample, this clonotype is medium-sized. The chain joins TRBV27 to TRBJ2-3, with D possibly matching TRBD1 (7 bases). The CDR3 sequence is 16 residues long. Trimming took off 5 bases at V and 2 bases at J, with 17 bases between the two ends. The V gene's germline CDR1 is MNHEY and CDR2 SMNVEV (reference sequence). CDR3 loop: CASSPWGDSLTDTQYF. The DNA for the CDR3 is TGTGCCAGCAGTCCCTGGGGGGACAGTCTCACAGATACGCAGTATTTT.

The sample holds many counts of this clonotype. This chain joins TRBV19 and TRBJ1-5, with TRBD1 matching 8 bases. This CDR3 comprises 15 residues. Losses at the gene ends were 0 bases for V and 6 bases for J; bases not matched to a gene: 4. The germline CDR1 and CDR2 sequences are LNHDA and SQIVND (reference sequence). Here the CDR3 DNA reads TGTGCCAGTAGTATAGATACAGGGGGACCTCAGCCCCAGCATTTT. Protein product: CASSIDTGGPQPQHF.

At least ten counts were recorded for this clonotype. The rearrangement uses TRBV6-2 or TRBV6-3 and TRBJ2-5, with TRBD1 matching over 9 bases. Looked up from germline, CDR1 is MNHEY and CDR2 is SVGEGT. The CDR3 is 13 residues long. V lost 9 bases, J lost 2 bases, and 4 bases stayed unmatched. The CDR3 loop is CASEGQGQETQYF. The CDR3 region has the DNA TGTGCCAGTGAAGGACAGGGGCAAGAGACCCAGTACTTC.

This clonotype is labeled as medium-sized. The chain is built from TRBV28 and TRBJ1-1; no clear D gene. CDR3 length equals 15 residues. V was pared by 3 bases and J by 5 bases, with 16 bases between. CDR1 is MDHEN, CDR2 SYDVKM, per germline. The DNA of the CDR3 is TGTGCCAGCAGTTTTGCCGACATCCTGGGGACTGAAGCTTTCTTT. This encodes CASSFADILGTEAFF.

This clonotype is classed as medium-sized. The chain's CDR3 is CASGQVGLTSYEQYV. The CDR3 nucleotides read TGTGCCAGCGGCCAAGTGGGATTAACCTCCTACGAGCAGTACGTC. The chain links TRBV7-9 to TRBJ2-7, with D unresolved. V shed 8 bases and J shed 0 bases, with 17 bases lying between them. From germline, CDR1 is SEHNR and CDR2 FQNEAQ (reference sequence). The CDR3 is made up of 15 amino acids.

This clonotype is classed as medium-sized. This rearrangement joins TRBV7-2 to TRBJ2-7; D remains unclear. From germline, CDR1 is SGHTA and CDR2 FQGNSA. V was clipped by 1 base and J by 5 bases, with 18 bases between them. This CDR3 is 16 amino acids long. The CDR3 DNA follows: TGTGCCAGCAGCTTAGACTTTAGCCCCAACGCGAACGAGCAGTACTTC. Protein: CASSLDFSPNANEQYF.

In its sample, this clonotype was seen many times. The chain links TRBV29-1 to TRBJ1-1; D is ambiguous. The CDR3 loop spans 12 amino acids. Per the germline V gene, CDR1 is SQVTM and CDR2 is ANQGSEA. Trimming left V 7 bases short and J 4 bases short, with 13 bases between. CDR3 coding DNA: TGCAGCGCAAGGTGGGGTTCCACTGAAGCTTTCTTT. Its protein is CSARWGSTEAFF.

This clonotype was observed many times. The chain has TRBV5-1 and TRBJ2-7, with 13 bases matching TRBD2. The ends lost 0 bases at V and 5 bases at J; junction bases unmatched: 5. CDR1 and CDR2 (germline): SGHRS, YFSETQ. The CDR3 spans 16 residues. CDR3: CASSLGLAGGGDEQYF. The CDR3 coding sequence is TGCGCCAGCAGCTTGGGACTAGCGGGAGGCGGTGACGAGCAGTACTTC. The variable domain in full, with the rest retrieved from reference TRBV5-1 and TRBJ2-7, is KAGVTQTPRYLIKTRGQQVTLSCSPISGHRSVSWYQQTPGQGLQFLFEYFSETQRNKGNFPGRFSGRQFSNSRSEMNVSTLELGDSALYLCASSLGLAGGGDEQYFGPGTRLTVT.

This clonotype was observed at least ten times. CDR3 bases: TGTGCCAGCAGCCCCAGGGGTCTGCGGACAGGGGCCACAGATACGCAGTATTTT. Its protein is CASSPRGLRTGATDTQYF. The chain is built from TRBV7-2 and TRBJ2-3, with 9 bases identical to TRBD1. The germline gives CDR1 SGHTA, CDR2 FQGNSA. The CDR3 has 18 residues. V was pared by 5 bases and J by 2 bases, with 14 bases of the junction left unmatched.

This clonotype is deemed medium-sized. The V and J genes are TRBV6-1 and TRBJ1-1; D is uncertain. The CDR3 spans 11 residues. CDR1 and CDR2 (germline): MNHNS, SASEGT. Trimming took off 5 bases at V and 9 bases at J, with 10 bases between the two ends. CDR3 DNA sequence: TGTGCCAGCAGTTACAGTCCTCAAGCTTTCTTT. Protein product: CASSYSPQAFF.

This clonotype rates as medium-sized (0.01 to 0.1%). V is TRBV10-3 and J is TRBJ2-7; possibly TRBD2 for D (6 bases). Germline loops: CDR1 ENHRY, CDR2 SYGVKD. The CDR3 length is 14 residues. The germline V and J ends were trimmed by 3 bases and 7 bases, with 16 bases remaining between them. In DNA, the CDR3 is TGTGCCATCAGTGATGCCGGGAGTAAGGAAGAGCAGTACTTC. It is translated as CAISDAGSKEEQYF.

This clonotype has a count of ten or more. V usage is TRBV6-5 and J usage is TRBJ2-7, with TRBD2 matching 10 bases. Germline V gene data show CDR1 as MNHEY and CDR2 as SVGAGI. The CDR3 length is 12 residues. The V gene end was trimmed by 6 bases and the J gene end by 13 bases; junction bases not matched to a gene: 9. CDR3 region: CASSPGLAGVYF. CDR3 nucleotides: TGTGCCAGCAGCCCCGGGCTAGCGGGGGTCTACTTC.

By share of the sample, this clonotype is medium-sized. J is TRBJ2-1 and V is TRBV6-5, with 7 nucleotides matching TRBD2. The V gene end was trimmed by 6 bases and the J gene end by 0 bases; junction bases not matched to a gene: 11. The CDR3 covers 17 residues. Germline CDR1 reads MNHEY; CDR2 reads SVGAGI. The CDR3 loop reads CASSPPGAGSSYNEQFF. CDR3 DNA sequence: TGTGCCAGCAGCCCCCCCGGAGCGGGGAGCTCCTACAATGAGCAGTTCTTC.

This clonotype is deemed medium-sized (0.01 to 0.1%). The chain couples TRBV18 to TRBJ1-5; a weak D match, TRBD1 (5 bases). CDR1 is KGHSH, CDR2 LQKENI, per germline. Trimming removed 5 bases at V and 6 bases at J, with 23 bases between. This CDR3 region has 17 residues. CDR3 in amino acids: CASSGVGWQGRGQPQHF. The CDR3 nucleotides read TGTGCCAGCTCAGGCGTGGGATGGCAGGGTCGGGGTCAGCCCCAGCATTTT.

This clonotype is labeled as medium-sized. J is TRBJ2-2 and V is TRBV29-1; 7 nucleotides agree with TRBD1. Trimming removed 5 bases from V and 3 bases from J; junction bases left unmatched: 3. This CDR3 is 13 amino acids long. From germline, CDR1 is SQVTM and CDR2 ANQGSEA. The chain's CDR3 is CSVLDRDTGELFF. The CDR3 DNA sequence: TGCAGCGTTCTCGACAGGGACACCGGGGAGCTGTTTTTT.

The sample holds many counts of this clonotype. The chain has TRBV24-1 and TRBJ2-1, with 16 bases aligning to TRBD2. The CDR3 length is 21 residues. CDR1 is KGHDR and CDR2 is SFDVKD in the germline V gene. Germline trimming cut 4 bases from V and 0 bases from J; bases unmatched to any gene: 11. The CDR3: CATSDLPGLAGGKVSYNEQFF. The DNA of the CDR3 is TGTGCCACCAGTGACCTTCCGGGACTAGCGGGAGGGAAGGTCTCCTACAATGAGCAGTTCTTC.

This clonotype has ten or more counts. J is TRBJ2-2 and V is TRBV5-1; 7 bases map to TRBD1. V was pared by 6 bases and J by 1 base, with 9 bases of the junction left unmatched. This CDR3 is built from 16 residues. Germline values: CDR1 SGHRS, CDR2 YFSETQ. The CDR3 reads CASTRTGAMNTGELFF. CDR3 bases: TGCGCCAGCACCAGAACAGGGGCGATGAACACCGGGGAGCTGTTTTTT.

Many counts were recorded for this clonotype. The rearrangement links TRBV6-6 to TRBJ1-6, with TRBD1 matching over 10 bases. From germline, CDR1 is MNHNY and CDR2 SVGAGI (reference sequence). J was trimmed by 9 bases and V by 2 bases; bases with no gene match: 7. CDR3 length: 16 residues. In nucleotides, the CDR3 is TGTGCCAGCAGTTACGCCGGACAGGGGGGAGGTTCACCCCTCCACTTT. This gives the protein CASSYAGQGGGSPLHF.

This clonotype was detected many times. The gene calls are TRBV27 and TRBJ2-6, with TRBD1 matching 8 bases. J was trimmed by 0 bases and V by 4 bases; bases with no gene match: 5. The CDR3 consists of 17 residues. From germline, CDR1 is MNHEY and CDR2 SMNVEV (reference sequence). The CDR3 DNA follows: TGTGCCAGCAGTTCGGGACAGGTCGTCTCTGGGGCCAACGTCCTGACTTTC. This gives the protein CASSSGQVVSGANVLTF.

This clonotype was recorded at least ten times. CDR3 region: CASRPQGRDTEAFF. In DNA form, the CDR3 reads TGTGCCAGCAGACCACAGGGGAGGGACACTGAAGCTTTCTTT. The rearrangement uses TRBV6-5 and TRBJ1-1, with 7 bases matching TRBD1. From germline, CDR1 is MNHEY and CDR2 SVGAGI. The CDR3 consists of 14 residues. With 6 bases clipped from V and 3 bases from J, the junction kept 7 bases outside the gene matches.

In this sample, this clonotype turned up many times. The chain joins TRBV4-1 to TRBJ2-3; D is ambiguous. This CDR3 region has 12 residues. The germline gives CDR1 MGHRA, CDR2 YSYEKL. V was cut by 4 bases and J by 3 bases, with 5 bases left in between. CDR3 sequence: CASSLPTDTQYF. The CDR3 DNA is TGCGCCAGCAGCCTCCCGACAGATACGCAGTATTTT.

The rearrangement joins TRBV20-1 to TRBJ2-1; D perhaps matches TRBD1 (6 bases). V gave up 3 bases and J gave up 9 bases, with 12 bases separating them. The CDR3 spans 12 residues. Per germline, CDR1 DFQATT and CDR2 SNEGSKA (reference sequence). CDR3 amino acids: CSARVQGFEQFF. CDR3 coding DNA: TGCAGTGCTAGGGTACAGGGTTTTGAGCAGTTCTTC.

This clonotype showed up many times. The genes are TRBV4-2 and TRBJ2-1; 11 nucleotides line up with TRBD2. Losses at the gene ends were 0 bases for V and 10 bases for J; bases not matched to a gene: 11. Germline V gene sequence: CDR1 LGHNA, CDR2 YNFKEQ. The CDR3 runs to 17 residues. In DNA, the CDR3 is TGTGCCAGCAGCCAAGAGTTAGCGGGAGGGCCCAACGGGGAGCAGTTCTTC. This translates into CASSQELAGGPNGEQFF.

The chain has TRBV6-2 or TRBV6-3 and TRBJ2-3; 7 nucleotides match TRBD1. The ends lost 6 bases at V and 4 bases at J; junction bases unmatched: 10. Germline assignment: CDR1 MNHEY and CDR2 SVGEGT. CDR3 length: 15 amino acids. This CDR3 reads CASRLDRLLSDTQYF. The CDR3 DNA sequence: TGTGCCAGCAGATTGGACAGGTTGCTTTCAGATACGCAGTATTTT.

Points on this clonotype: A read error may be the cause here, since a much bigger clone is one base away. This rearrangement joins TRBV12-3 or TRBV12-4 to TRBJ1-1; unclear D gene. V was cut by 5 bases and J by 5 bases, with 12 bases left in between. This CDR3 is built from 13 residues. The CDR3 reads CASSESRGTEAFF. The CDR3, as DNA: TGTGCCAGCAGTGAGTCACGGGGAACTGAAGCTTTCTTT.

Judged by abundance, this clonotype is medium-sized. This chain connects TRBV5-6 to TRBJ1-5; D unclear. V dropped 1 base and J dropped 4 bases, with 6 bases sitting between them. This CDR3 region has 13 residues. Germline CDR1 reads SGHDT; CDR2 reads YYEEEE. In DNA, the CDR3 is TGTGCCAGCAGCTTGTCGGGTAATCAGCCCCAGCATTTT. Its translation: CASSLSGNQPQHF.

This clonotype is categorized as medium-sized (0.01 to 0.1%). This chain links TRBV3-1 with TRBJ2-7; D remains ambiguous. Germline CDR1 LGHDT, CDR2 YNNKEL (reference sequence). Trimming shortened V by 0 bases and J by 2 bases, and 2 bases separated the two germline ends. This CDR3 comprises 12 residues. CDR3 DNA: TGTGCCAGCAGCCAAGACCCCTACGAGCAGTACTTC. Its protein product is CASSQDPYEQYF.